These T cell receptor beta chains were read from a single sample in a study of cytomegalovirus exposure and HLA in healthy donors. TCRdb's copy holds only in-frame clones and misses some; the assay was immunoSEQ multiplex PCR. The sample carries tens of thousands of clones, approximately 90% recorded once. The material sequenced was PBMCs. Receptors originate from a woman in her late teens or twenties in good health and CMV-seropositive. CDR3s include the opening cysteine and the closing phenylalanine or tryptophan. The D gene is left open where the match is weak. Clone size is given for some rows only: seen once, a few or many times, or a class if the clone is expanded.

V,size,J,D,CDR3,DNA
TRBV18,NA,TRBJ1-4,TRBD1,CASSPTGVATNEKLFF,TGTGCCAGCTCACCTACAGGGGTTGCAACTAATGAAAAACTGTTTTTT
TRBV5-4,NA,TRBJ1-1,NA,CASSLVRETEAFF,TGTGCCAGCAGCTTGGTCCGTGAGACTGAAGCTTTCTTT
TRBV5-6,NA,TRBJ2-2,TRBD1,CASSLVAQGIIGELFF,TGTGCCAGCAGCTTGGTCGCACAGGGGATTATCGGGGAGCTGTTTTTT
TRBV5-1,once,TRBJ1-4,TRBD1,CASSLRDSILPTNEKLFF,TGCGCCAGCAGCTTAAGGGACAGCATACTTCCAACTAATGAAAAACTGTTTTTT
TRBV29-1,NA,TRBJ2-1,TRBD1,CSVVGTELSSSYNEQFF,TGCAGCGTTGTAGGGACAGAACTATCAAGCTCCTACAATGAGCAGTTCTTC
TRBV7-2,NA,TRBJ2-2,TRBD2,CASSLRRETSGGAGELFF,TGTGCCAGCAGCTTAAGAAGGGAGACTAGCGGGGGGGCTGGGGAGCTGTTTTTT
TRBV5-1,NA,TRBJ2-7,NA,CASSGTGATGAHEQYF,TGCGCCAGCAGCGGAACGGGGGCCACAGGGGCCCACGAGCAGTACTTC
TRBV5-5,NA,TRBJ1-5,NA,CASSHGRESNSNQPQHF,TGTGCCAGCAGCCATGGTCGGGAAAGCAACAGCAATCAGCCCCAGCATTTT
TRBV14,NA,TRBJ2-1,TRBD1,CASSQRDRYYNEQFF,TGTGCCAGCAGCCAAAGGGACAGGTACTACAATGAGCAGTTCTTC
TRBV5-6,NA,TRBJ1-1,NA,CASSWGQPNTEAFF,TGTGCCAGCAGCTGGGGACAACCCAACACTGAAGCTTTCTTT
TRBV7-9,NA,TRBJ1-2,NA,CASSQPLSSNYGYTF,TGTGCCAGCAGCCAACCCTTAAGCTCAAACTATGGCTACACCTTC
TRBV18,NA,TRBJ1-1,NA,CASSVTGNTEAFF,TGTGCCAGCTCGGTTACAGGGAACACTGAAGCTTTCTTT
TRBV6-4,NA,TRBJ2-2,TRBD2,CASRGLAGWTGELFF,TGTGCCAGCAGGGGACTAGCGGGATGGACCGGGGAGCTGTTTTTT
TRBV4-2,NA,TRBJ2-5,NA,CASSQVTRRDTNRETQYF,TGTGCCAGCAGCCAAGTGACGCGTCGGGACACCAACCGCGAGACCCAGTACTTC
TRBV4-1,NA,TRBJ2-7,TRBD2,CASSPSSGSVYEQYF,TGCGCCAGCAGCCCCTCTAGCGGGAGTGTCTACGAGCAGTACTTC
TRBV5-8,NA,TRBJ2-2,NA,CASTSVGLIPYANTGELFF,TGTGCCAGCACCAGTGTGGGACTCATTCCCTACGCGAACACCGGGGAGCTGTTTTTT
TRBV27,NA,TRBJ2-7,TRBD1,CASSWTGLGEQYF,TGTGCCAGCAGTTGGACAGGGTTAGGGGAGCAGTACTTC
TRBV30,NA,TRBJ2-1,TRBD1,CAWSRQGSYNEQFF,TGTGCCTGGAGTAGACAGGGAAGCTACAATGAGCAGTTCTTC
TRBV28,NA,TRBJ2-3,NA,CASSWGLFTDTQYF,TGTGCCAGCAGTTGGGGACTCTTCACAGATACGCAGTATTTT
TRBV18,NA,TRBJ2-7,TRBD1,CASSPEDRASSYEQYF,TGTGCCAGCTCACCGGAGGACAGGGCGAGCTCCTACGAGCAGTACTTC
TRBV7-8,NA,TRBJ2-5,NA,CASSPSGDLNQETQYF,TGTGCCAGCAGCCCCTCGGGGGACCTAAACCAAGAGACCCAGTACTTC
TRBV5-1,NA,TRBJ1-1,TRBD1,CASSRPGQGSEAFF,TGCGCCAGCAGCAGACCGGGACAGGGGTCTGAAGCTTTCTTT
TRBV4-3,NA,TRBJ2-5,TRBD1,CASSQNYRGETQYF,TGCGCCAGCAGCCAAAACTACAGGGGTGAGACCCAGTACTTC
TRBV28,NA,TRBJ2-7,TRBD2,CASRLAGPSYEQYF,TGTGCCAGCAGGCTAGCGGGACCATCCTACGAGCAGTACTTC
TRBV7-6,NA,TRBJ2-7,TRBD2,CASSLESGRAYEQYF,TGTGCCAGCAGCTTAGAAAGCGGGAGAGCCTACGAGCAGTACTTC
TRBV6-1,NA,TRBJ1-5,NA,CASSEQGFEHQPQHF,TGTGCCAGCAGTGAACAGGGCTTTGAACATCAGCCCCAGCATTTT
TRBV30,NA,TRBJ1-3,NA,CAWSVRLGDTIYF,TGTGCCTGGAGTGTACGTCTTGGAGACACCATATATTTT
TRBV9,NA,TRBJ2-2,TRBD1,CASSDRQGKDTGELFF,TGTGCCAGCAGCGATAGACAGGGCAAGGACACCGGGGAGCTGTTTTTT
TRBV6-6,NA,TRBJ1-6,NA,CASREQGSYNSPLHF,TGTGCCAGCAGAGAGCAGGGGTCCTATAATTCACCCCTCCACTTT
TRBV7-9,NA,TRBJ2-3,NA,CASQWSGDTDTQYF,TGTGCCAGCCAATGGTCAGGGGACACAGATACGCAGTATTTT
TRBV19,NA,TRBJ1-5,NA,CASSTGINQPQHF,TGTGCCAGTAGTACAGGGATCAATCAGCCCCAGCATTTT
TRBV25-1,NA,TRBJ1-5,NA,CASSDRGAGNQPQHF,TGTGCCAGCAGTGACAGGGGCGCAGGCAATCAGCCCCAGCATTTT
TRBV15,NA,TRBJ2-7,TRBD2,CATSRRTGRGVTYEQYF,TGTGCCACCAGCAGGCGAACTGGGCGGGGGGTAACCTACGAGCAGTACTTC
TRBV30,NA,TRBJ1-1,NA,CAWNPRRGNTEAFF,TGTGCCTGGAACCCGAGAAGGGGGAACACTGAAGCTTTCTTT
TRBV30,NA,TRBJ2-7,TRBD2,CAWSAGGTSYEQYF,TGTGCCTGGAGTGCGGGAGGCACCTCCTACGAGCAGTACTTC
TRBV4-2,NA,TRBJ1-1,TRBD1,CASSPRDRGRSDTEAFF,TGTGCCAGCAGCCCCCGGGACAGGGGGCGGTCGGACACTGAAGCTTTCTTT
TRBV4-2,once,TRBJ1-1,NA,CASSQMGSGDTEAFF,TGTGCCAGCAGCCAAATGGGGTCCGGGGACACTGAAGCTTTCTTT
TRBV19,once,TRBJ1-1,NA,CASSPQTRQITEAFF,TGTGCCAGTAGTCCCCAGACACGACAGATCACTGAAGCTTTCTTT
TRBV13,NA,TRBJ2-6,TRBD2,CASSLRGTGANVLTF,TGTGCCAGCAGCTTGCGGGGGACTGGGGCCAACGTCCTGACTTTC
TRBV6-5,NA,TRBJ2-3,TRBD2,CASSHGRGVTDTQYF,TGTGCCAGCAGTCACGGGCGGGGGGTCACAGATACGCAGTATTTT
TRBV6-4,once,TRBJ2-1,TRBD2,CASSEASGRAFDEQFF,TGTGCCAGCAGTGAAGCTAGCGGGAGGGCCTTTGATGAGCAGTTCTTC
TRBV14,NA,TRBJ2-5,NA,CASNRGYQETQYF,TGTGCCAGCAATCGGGGGTACCAAGAGACCCAGTACTTC
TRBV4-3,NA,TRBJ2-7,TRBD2,CASSQLAGNSYEQYF,TGCGCCAGCAGCCAATTAGCGGGGAACTCCTACGAGCAGTACTTC
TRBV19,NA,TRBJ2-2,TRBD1,CASSILFPGQGVTGELFF,TGTGCCAGTAGTATCCTTTTTCCAGGACAGGGGGTCACCGGGGAGCTGTTTTTT
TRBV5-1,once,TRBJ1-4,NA,CASRGQPTNEKLFF,TGCGCCAGCAGAGGACAGCCAACTAATGAAAAACTGTTTTTT
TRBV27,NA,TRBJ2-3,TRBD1,CASSFDRAPSTDTQYF,TGTGCCAGCAGTTTCGACAGGGCCCCTAGCACAGATACGCAGTATTTT
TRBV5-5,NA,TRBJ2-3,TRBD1,CASSWDRRDTQYF,TGTGCCAGCAGCTGGGACAGGCGAGATACGCAGTATTTT
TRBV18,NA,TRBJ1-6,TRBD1,CASSPQTGSNNSPLHF,TGTGCCAGCTCACCTCAGACAGGGTCGAATAATTCACCCCTCCACTTT
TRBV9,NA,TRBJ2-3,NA,CASSISDTQYF,TGTGCCAGCAGCATCTCAGATACGCAGTATTTT
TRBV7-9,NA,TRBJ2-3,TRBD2,CASSLSGLSTDTQYF,TGTGCCAGCAGCTTATCGGGACTAAGCACAGATACGCAGTATTTT
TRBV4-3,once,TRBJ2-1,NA,CASSQDLSWGVSYNEQFF,TGCGCCAGCAGCCAAGATCTCTCGTGGGGGGTGTCCTACAATGAGCAGTTCTTC
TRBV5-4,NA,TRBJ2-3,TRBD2,CASSLALVAGGGTDTQYF,TGTGCCAGCAGCTTGGCTTTAGTAGCGGGAGGAGGCACAGATACGCAGTATTTT
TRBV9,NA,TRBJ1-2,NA,CASSPQGSNYGYTF,TGTGCCAGCAGCCCCCAGGGATCTAACTATGGCTACACCTTC
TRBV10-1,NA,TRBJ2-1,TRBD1,CATILGQALYNEQFF,TGCGCCACCATCCTCGGACAGGCTTTGTACAATGAGCAGTTCTTC
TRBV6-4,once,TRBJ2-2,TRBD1,CASSPTGVNTGELFF,TGTGCCAGCAGTCCGACAGGGGTGAACACCGGGGAGCTGTTTTTT
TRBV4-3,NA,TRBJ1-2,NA,CASSQDGGGVFDYGYTF,TGCGCCAGCAGCCAAGATGGCGGGGGGGTGTTCGACTATGGCTACACCTTC
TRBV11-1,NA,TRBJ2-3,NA,CASSANHRAPQYF,TGTGCCAGCAGCGCCAACCACAGGGCTCCGCAGTATTTT